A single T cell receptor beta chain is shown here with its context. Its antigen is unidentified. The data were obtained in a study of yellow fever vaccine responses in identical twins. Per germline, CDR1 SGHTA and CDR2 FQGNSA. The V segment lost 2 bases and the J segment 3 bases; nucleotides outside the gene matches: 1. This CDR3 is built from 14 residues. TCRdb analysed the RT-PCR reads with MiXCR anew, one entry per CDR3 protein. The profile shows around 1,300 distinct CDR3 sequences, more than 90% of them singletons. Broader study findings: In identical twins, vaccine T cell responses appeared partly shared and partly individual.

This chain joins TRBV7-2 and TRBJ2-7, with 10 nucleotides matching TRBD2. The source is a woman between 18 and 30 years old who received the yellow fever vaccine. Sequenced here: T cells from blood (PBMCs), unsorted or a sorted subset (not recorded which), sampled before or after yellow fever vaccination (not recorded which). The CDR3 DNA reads TGTGCCAGCAGCTTACCTAGCGGGAGCTACGAGCAGTACTTC. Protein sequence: CASSLPSGSYEQYF. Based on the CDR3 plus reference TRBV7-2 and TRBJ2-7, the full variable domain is GAGVSQSPSNKVTEKGKDVELRCDPISGHTALYWYRQSLGQGLEFLIYFQGNSAPDKSGLPSDRFSAERTGGSVSTLTIQRTQQEDSAVYLCASSLPSGSYEQYFGPGTRLTVT.